These T cell receptor beta chains were read from a single sample in a study of PD-1 blockade in classical Hodgkin lymphoma. TCRdb's table, derived via immunoSEQ multiplex PCR, lists solely in-frame clones and lacks some. The sample includes 21,000 or so clones, over 70% of them seen just once. This specimen was peripheral blood mononuclear cells (PBMCs), taken at baseline. These receptors came from a human donor with classical Hodgkin lymphoma. Both conserved end residues are part of each CDR3. D genes are given only for firm matches. Some rows mark clone size as missing; the rest say once, few, many or name a class of expanded clone.

D	size	V	J	DNA	CDR3
TRBD1	.	TRBV28	TRBJ1-2	TGTGCCAGCAGTTCCGAGGACAGGGAAGGCTACACCTTC	CASSSEDREGYTF
.	.	TRBV4-2	TRBJ2-7	TGTGCCAGCAGCCAAGTAGTCCCACCGTCCTACGAGCAGTACTTC	CASSQVVPPSYEQYF
TRBD1	.	TRBV28	TRBJ1-1	TGTGCCAGCAGTTTCAGGGGGACAGTGAACACTGAAGCTTTCTTT	CASSFRGTVNTEAFF
TRBD2	.	TRBV11-2	TRBJ2-5	TGTGCCAGCAGCCCCGGACTAGCGGGGGGTGAGACCCAGTACTTC	CASSPGLAGGETQYF
TRBD2	.	TRBV9	TRBJ2-7	TGTGCCAGCAGCCCCCACACTCGGGGGGACGAGCAGTACTTC	CASSPHTRGDEQYF
.	.	TRBV18	TRBJ2-5	TGTGCCAGCTCACCTGGGATCTGGGAGACCCAGTACTTC	CASSPGIWETQYF
.	.	TRBV6-5	TRBJ1-5	TGTGCCAGCAGTTACCTACGGGGAGGCCAGCCCCAGCATTTT	CASSYLRGGQPQHF
.	.	TRBV5-4	TRBJ1-1	TGTGCCAGCAGCTTGGGCAGTGAAGCTTTCTTT	CASSLGSEAFF
.	.	TRBV5-1	TRBJ2-3	TGCGCCAGCAGCTTGGGAAGGGGCGGGATCCCTAGCACAGATACGCAGTATTTT	CASSLGRGGIPSTDTQYF
.	.	TRBV5-1	TRBJ2-2	TGCGCCAGCAGCTTGGGCCCCCTCCTAACAACCGGGGAGCTGTTTTTT	CASSLGPLLTTGELFF
.	few	TRBV19	TRBJ1-4	TGTGCCAGTAGTCCGCCAGGGGCTGCTAATGAAAAACTGTTTTTT	CASSPPGAANEKLFF
TRBD2	.	TRBV5-6	TRBJ2-7	TGTGCCTCTACCGAGGGAGGGAGTACCTACGAGCAGTACTTC	CASTEGGSTYEQYF
.	.	TRBV19	TRBJ2-7	TGTGCCAGTAGTATAGATCGTTTCGCGGAGCAGTACTTC	CASSIDRFAEQYF
TRBD2	.	TRBV10-1	TRBJ2-3	TGCGCCAGCAGTGACGTTGCTAGCGGGGGACTCACAGATACGCAGTATTTT	CASSDVASGGLTDTQYF
.	.	TRBV14	TRBJ1-1	TGTGCCAGCAGAGTTCGCATGGACACTGAAGCTTTCTTT	CASRVRMDTEAFF
TRBD1	medium-sized	TRBV7-8	TRBJ1-1	TGTGCCAGCAGCTTTAAACCGGGACAGGGGGACACTGAAGCTTTCTTT	CASSFKPGQGDTEAFF
.	.	TRBV7-3	TRBJ2-5	TGTGCCAGCAGCTTAAAACCGGGACCGCAAGAGACCCAGTACTTC	CASSLKPGPQETQYF
.	.	TRBV9	TRBJ2-3	TGTGCCAGCAGCGTAGACGGGAGCGCTCCAGATACGCAGTATTTT	CASSVDGSAPDTQYF
.	.	TRBV5-6	TRBJ2-7	TGTGCCAGCAGCTTGGGAACCTACGAGCAGTACTTC	CASSLGTYEQYF
TRBD1	.	TRBV15	TRBJ1-1	TGTGCCACCAGCAGAGATAGGGTAGGCAGGGGGGACACTGAAGCTTTCTTT	CATSRDRVGRGDTEAFF
.	.	TRBV19	TRBJ2-3	TGTGCCAGTAGTACCCCGACGGGCACAGATACGCAGTATTTT	CASSTPTGTDTQYF
.	.	TRBV30	TRBJ1-3	TGTGCCTGGAGTGAAGGTATAACTGGAAACACCATATATTTT	CAWSEGITGNTIYF
TRBD1	.	TRBV11-3	TRBJ2-3	TGTGCCAGCAGCTTGGGGACAGGGTGGGATACGCAGTATTTT	CASSLGTGWDTQYF
TRBD1	.	TRBV6-5	TRBJ1-3	TGTGCCAGCAGTTACGACAGGGGTACTGGAAACACCATATATTTT	CASSYDRGTGNTIYF
.	.	TRBV6-5	TRBJ2-3	TGTGCCAGCAGTTACTCGTCGCTCGATACGCAGTATTTT	CASSYSSLDTQYF
TRBD2	.	TRBV2	TRBJ2-3	TGTGCCAGCAGTAAACTAGCGGGAGAGTCAGATACGCAGTATTTT	CASSKLAGESDTQYF